This entry lists 20 T cell receptor beta chains sequenced from one sample in a study of a mutant IDH1 vaccine in newly diagnosed glioma. Profiled with immunoSEQ multiplex PCR; TCRdb holds only in-frame clones, not every one. The table has tens of thousands of clones, about 74% seen once. Documented time point: baseline, week 1 (first vaccination visit). Described treatment: pre-vaccination baseline after standard-of-care therapy. The sequencing used PBMCs, collected from a glioma patient treated with radiotherapy, temozolomide or both. All receptors come from a woman aged 40 to 55 with glioma.

This sequence joins TRBV4-3 and TRBJ1-6, with D hard to call. V gave up 1 base and J gave up 10 bases, with 5 bases separating them. CDR3 size: 12 residues. Per the germline V gene, CDR1 is LGHNA and CDR2 is YSLEER. The CDR3 nucleotides are TGCGCCAGCAGCCAAGTAAACTCACCCCTCCACTTT. Translating gives CASSQVNSPLHF.

For the CDR3, the DNA is TGTGCCAGCAGCTTATGGGGGGGAGCTTACAATGAGCAGTTCTTC. Its protein product is CASSLWGGAYNEQFF. V and J are TRBV7-9 and TRBJ2-1; 7 bases agree with TRBD2. V lost 2 bases to trimming and J lost 4 bases; unmatched junction nucleotides: 5. From germline, CDR1 is SEHNR and CDR2 FQNEAQ (reference sequence). The CDR3 contains 15 residues.

The chain carries TRBV9 and TRBJ2-3, with a tentative D call TRBD1 (5 bases). Germline assignment: CDR1 SGDLS and CDR2 YYNGEE. There are 16 residues in the CDR3. V lost 0 bases to trimming and J lost 2 bases, with 13 bases between them. Written as DNA, the CDR3 is TGTGCCAGCAGCGTAGTTGACAGTGAAGTCACAGATACGCAGTATTTT. It translates to CASSVVDSEVTDTQYF.

The chain recombines TRBV29-1 with TRBJ1-1; D is unclear. The germline V gene has CDR1 SQVTM and CDR2 ANQGSEA. This CDR3 has 10 amino acids. Trimming took 1 base from V and 8 from J, leaving 5 bases between them. CDR3 in amino acids: CSVEGDEAFF. Here the CDR3 DNA reads TGCAGCGTTGAAGGTGACGAAGCTTTCTTT.

This chain uses TRBV5-4 with TRBJ1-1; unclear D gene. The V and J ends lost 9 bases and 5 bases respectively, with 17 bases between them. The CDR3 sequence is 13 residues long. Looked up from germline, CDR1 is SGHNT and CDR2 is YYREEE (reference sequence). CDR3 sequence (DNA): TGTGCCACAGTCCAGGCGGGGATAACTGAAGCTTTCTTT. Translated: CATVQAGITEAFF.

The chain couples TRBV6-4 to TRBJ2-2; D is undetermined. The V end lost 3 bases, the J end lost 1 base, and 3 bases lay between the germline ends. CDR1 is MRHNA and CDR2 is SNTAGT in the germline V gene. CDR3 length: 13 residues. This chain's CDR3 is CASSEGNTGELFF. The CDR3 bases are TGTGCCAGCAGTGAAGGGAACACCGGGGAGCTGTTTTTT.

J is TRBJ1-1 and V is TRBV11-3, with TRBD1 matching over 11 bases. This CDR3 comprises 16 residues. Germline V gene lookup returns CDR1 SGHNT and CDR2 YENEEA. V was pared by 4 bases and J by 9 bases, with 13 bases of the junction left unmatched. CDR3 region: CASSWTGQGAVEKAFF. DNA of the CDR3: TGTGCCAGCAGCTGGACCGGACAGGGGGCGGTGGAAAAAGCTTTCTTT.

This CDR3 is CASSYFRTGSYEQYF. The CDR3 nucleotides read TGTGCCAGCAGTTACTTCCGGACAGGGTCCTACGAGCAGTACTTC. The genes are TRBV6-5 and TRBJ2-7, with 8 bases identical to TRBD1. Unmatched junction bases numbered 3, after V lost 1 base and J lost 1 base. The length of the CDR3 is 15 residues. Germline assignment: CDR1 MNHEY and CDR2 SVGAGI.

The V gene is TRBV5-1, the J gene TRBJ1-1, with 10 bases identical to TRBD1. V was clipped by 0 bases and J by 0 bases; unmatched bases: 5. The CDR3 is 17 amino acids. Germline V gives CDR1 SGHRS, CDR2 YFSETQ. The CDR3 coding sequence is TGCGCCAGCAGCTTGGTGGGGACAGGGGCCTTGAACACTGAAGCTTTCTTT. Protein product: CASSLVGTGALNTEAFF.

This chain joins TRBV7-9 and TRBJ2-7, with 9 nucleotides matching TRBD2. In germline, CDR1 is SEHNR, CDR2 FQNEAQ (reference sequence). The CDR3 spans 19 residues. With V trimmed by 5 bases and J by 2 bases, 19 bases remained unmatched. In DNA, the CDR3 is TGTGCCAGCAGCCCCGTACCCTCTATTAGCGGGGGAAGTACCTACGAGCAGTACTTC. It specifies CASSPVPSISGGSTYEQYF. Full variable domain (remainder filled in from reference TRBV7-9 and TRBJ2-7): DTGVSQNPRHKITKRGQNVTFRCDPISEHNRLYWYRQTLGQGPEFLTYFQNEAQLEKSRLLSDRFSAERPKGSFSTLEIQRTEQGDSAMYLCASSPVPSISGGSTYEQYFGPGTRLTVT.

The chain is built from TRBV2 and TRBJ2-7; 7 bases fit TRBD2. CDR1 is SNHLY and CDR2 is FYNNEI in the germline V gene. This CDR3 is built from 15 residues. The trim removed 4 bases at V and 0 bases at J, leaving 6 bases unmatched. The CDR3 protein is CASSGGGRSSYEQYF. The CDR3 DNA reads as TGTGCCAGCAGTGGGGGGGGACGGAGCTCCTACGAGCAGTACTTC. The full variable domain, rest sourced from reference TRBV2 and TRBJ2-7, is EPEVTQTPSHQVTQMGQEVILRCVPISNHLYFYWYRQILGQKVEFLVSFYNNEISEKSEIFDDQFSVERPDGSNFTLKIRSTKLEDSAMYFCASSGGGRSSYEQYFGPGTRLTVT.

The genes are TRBV5-1 and TRBJ1-3; D is uncertain. The CDR3 runs 14 residues. Germline V gene lookup returns CDR1 SGHRS and CDR2 YFSETQ. The V and J ends lost 5 bases and 1 base respectively, with 10 bases between them. The CDR3 protein is CASRIQSSGNTIYF. Here the CDR3 DNA reads TGCGCCAGCAGAATTCAGAGTTCTGGAAACACCATATATTTT.

This chain joins TRBV7-9 and TRBJ1-6; 8 bases fit TRBD1. After removal of 3 bases from V and 6 bases from J, the junction contained 4 bases not matched to a gene. CDR1 and CDR2 (germline): SEHNR, FQNEAQ (reference sequence). The CDR3 length is 15 residues. DNA of the CDR3: TGTGCCAGCAGCTTGATTGGACAGGGTAATTCACCCCTCCACTTT. This translates into CASSLIGQGNSPLHF.

This clone was detected only a few times. The rearrangement uses TRBV12-5 and TRBJ2-7, with 9 bases matching TRBD1. This CDR3 contains 16 residues. V shed 0 bases, J shed 3 bases, and the junction held 6 bases outside the gene matches. From germline, CDR1 is LGHNT and CDR2 FRNRAP. The CDR3 region is CASGLVLGTGFYEQYF. The CDR3 coding sequence is TGTGCTAGTGGTTTGGTACTGGGGACAGGGTTCTACGAGCAGTACTTC.

CDR3 DNA: TGTGCCAGCAGCTTAGTTTCAGCGGGGGCGAACACCGGGGAGCTGTTTTTT. It encodes CASSLVSAGANTGELFF. The chain couples TRBV7-8 to TRBJ2-2; 8 bases line up with TRBD2. Germline CDR1 is SGHVS and CDR2 is FQNEAQ. The junction had 4 bases not matched to a gene; V was cut back by 1 base and J by 0 bases. This CDR3 contains 17 residues. Full variable domain (outside the CDR3, taken from reference TRBV7-8 and TRBJ2-2): GAGVSQSPRYKVAKRGQDVALRCDPISGHVSLFWYQQALGQGPEFLTYFQNEAQLDKSGLPSDRFFAERPEGSVSTLKIQRTQQEDSAVYLCASSLVSAGANTGELFFGEGSRLTVL.

This rearrangement joins TRBV10-3 to TRBJ1-4; D not resolved. Trimming took 6 bases from V and 1 from J, leaving 0 bases between them. In germline, CDR1 is ENHRY, CDR2 SYGVKD. The CDR3 totals 11 residues. CDR3 region: CAIRTNEKLFF. The CDR3 nucleotides read TGTGCCATCAGAACTAATGAAAAACTGTTTTTT.

Judged by abundance, this clone is medium-sized. This chain links TRBV6-6 with TRBJ2-7; TRBD2 matches at 10 bases. Germline V lookup: CDR1 MNHNY, CDR2 SVGAGI (reference sequence). The V segment lost 6 bases and the J segment 3 bases; nucleotides outside the gene matches: 2. The CDR3 runs to 13 residues. The CDR3: CASRVAGGYEQYF. The CDR3 DNA reads as TGTGCCAGCAGAGTAGCGGGGGGCTACGAGCAGTACTTC.

The chain employs TRBV5-8 and TRBJ1-4; D remains ambiguous. V lost 2 bases and J lost 0, with 17 bases in between. This CDR3 spans 18 amino acids. CDR1 is SGHTS, CDR2 YDEGEE, per germline. For the CDR3, the DNA is TGTGCCAGCAGCTTTGGGCGCCAGGACCTTGCAACTAATGAAAAACTGTTTTTT. Protein product: CASSFGRQDLATNEKLFF.

This sequence joins TRBV7-8 and TRBJ1-2; D call uncertain. This CDR3 is 14 amino acids long. The V end was cut by 5 bases, the J end by 0 bases, with 10 bases between. Per the germline V gene, CDR1 is SGHVS and CDR2 is FQNEAQ. As DNA, the CDR3 is TGTGCCAGCAGCCCAGTTGGGGCTAACTATGGCTACACCTTC. Protein sequence: CASSPVGANYGYTF.

V gene TRBV5-4 combines with J gene TRBJ1-1; D unresolved. V was trimmed by 0 bases and J by 3 bases, leaving 9 bases between them. The germline gives CDR1 SGHNT, CDR2 YYREEE (reference sequence). This CDR3 is built from 14 residues. The CDR3 nucleotides are TGTGCCAGCAGCTTGGCTCTCGGGGACACTGAAGCTTTCTTT. This codes for CASSLALGDTEAFF.